These 15 T cell receptor beta chains were all obtained from the same sample, sequenced in a study of blood T cells in healthy people across ages. It was with a sample-barcoded 5' primer and a J-beta primer mix that a second PCR of about 6 to 11 cycles was run. TCRdb re-called the 5' RACE reads with MiXCR, one entry per CDR3 protein. This sample has around 800,000 distinct CDR3 sequences; roughly 60% occur once, and the top ten carry about 30%. The sequencing sample was made of blood. All receptors derive from a man aged 30 to 45 in good health.

There are many counts of this clonotype. The J gene is TRBJ2-1, the V gene TRBV24-1, with D perhaps matching TRBD1 or TRBD2 (5 bases each). In germline, CDR1 is KGHDR, CDR2 SFDVKD. V was clipped by 3 bases and J by 7 bases, with 9 bases between them. The CDR3 spans 13 residues. The DNA of the CDR3 is TGTGCCACCAGTGATAGCAGGGAGAATGAGCAGTTCTTC. It translates to CATSDSRENEQFF.

The genes are TRBV18 and TRBJ2-4; 13 bases align to TRBD2. The DNA end lines up better with TRBJ2-7; the J call may be wrong. This CDR3 spans 15 amino acids. CDR1 is KGHSH, CDR2 LQKENI, per germline. For the CDR3, the DNA is TGTGCCAGCTCAACTACGACTAGCGGGGGGTACGAGCAGTACTTC. Translation gives CASSTTTSGGYEQYF.

This clonotype was seen a few times. This chain uses TRBV29-1 with TRBJ2-5, with 8 bases aligning to TRBD2. V gave up 7 bases and J gave up 2 bases; unmatched junction bases: 6. The germline V gene encodes CDR1 SQVTM and CDR2 ANQGSEA. The CDR3 contains 13 residues. The CDR3 region is CSANSGGQETQYF. The CDR3 region has the DNA TGCAGCGCCAATTCGGGGGGGCAAGAGACCCAGTACTTC.

Comments on this clonotype: The junction shows a germline mismatch at one end, possibly a read error. J is TRBJ2-5 and V is TRBV28; D is possibly TRBD1 or TRBD2 (5 bases each). The CDR3 has 14 amino acids. CDR1 is MDHEN and CDR2 is SYDVKM in the germline V gene. The chain's CDR3 is CVSSLIVGVHEQYF. The CDR3 DNA sequence: TGTGTCAGCAGTTTAATTGTGGGGGTCCATGAGCAGTACTTC.

The chain couples TRBV4-2 to TRBJ2-2; D gene unclear. V was trimmed by 3 bases and J by 1 base, leaving 9 bases between them. Germline CDR1 is LGHNA and CDR2 is YNFKEQ. The CDR3 is 15 residues long. The CDR3 coding sequence is TGTGCCAGCAGCCAGGAACGACAGAACACCGGGGAGCTGTTTTTT. This sequence encodes CASSQERQNTGELFF.

The chain has TRBV5-1 and TRBJ1-2; D unclear. Trimming removed 4 bases at V and 3 bases at J, with 16 bases between. The CDR3 spans 15 residues. Germline V CDR1 and CDR2: SGHRS, YFSETQ. This chain's CDR3 is CASSPTLDGYYGYTF. CDR3 sequence (DNA): TGCGCCAGCAGCCCAACACTAGACGGATACTATGGCTACACCTTC.

V gene TRBV29-1 combines with J gene TRBJ1-2; D remains ambiguous. Germline CDR1 reads SQVTM; CDR2 reads ANQGSEA. Trimming stripped 3 bases from V and 8 bases from J, with 10 bases between. The CDR3 extends over 11 amino acids. The CDR3 bases are TGCAGCGTTGATGTGGGAAGAGGCTACACCTTC. This translates into CSVDVGRGYTF.

This clonotype was picked up a small number of times. The J gene is TRBJ1-5, the V gene TRBV12-3 or TRBV12-4; D gene uncertain. This CDR3 has 14 residues. V was cut by 3 bases and J by 0 bases, with 6 bases left in between. The CDR3 DNA reads as TGTGCCAGCAGTTTCCTAGATAGCAATCAGCCCCAGCATTTT. Amino acid sequence: CASSFLDSNQPQHF.

This clonotype was seen once. The chain couples TRBV7-2 to TRBJ1-4; D is perhaps TRBD1 (5 bases). Germline CDR1 and CDR2: SGHTA and FQGNSA. V was trimmed by 1 base and J by 4 bases, leaving 19 bases between them. This CDR3 is 18 amino acids long. As DNA, the CDR3 is TGTGCCAGCAGCTTAGTTTCCGGGGCCGGATTTGGTAATGAAAAACTGTTTTTT. Translation: CASSLVSGAGFGNEKLFF.

This clonotype was observed a few times. The chain is built from TRBV4-3 and TRBJ2-3; 10 bases fit TRBD2. This CDR3 has 16 residues. From germline, CDR1 is LGHNA and CDR2 YSLEER. Germline trimming cut 0 bases from V and 6 bases from J; bases unmatched to any gene: 6. The CDR3 nucleotides are TGCGCCAGCAGCCAAGACGCTAGCGGGGGAGGGGATACGCAGTATTTT. Residues: CASSQDASGGGDTQYF.

This clonotype was recorded a few times. The chain combines TRBV3-1 with TRBJ1-1, with 9 bases aligning to TRBD1. The V gene's germline CDR1 is LGHDT and CDR2 YNNKEL (reference sequence). The CDR3 covers 16 residues. The V and J ends lost 4 bases and 4 bases, in that order; junction bases with no gene match: 10. The CDR3 bases are TGTGCCAGCAGCCCGCTAGGGACAGGGTGGGTCACTGAAGCTTTCTTT. This translates into CASSPLGTGWVTEAFF.

The chain links TRBV30 to TRBJ2-5; TRBD2 aligns across 7 bases. The J call is uncertain, as TRBJ2-7 better fits the DNA end. Germline assignment: CDR1 GTSNPN and CDR2 SVGIG (reference sequence). The length of the CDR3 is 18 residues. This chain's CDR3 is CAWSVSTTITGGSHEQYF. The CDR3, as DNA: TGTGCCTGGAGTGTAAGTACGACCATAACGGGGGGAAGTCACGAGCAGTACTTC.

This clonotype was observed a handful of times. The CDR3 DNA reads TGCAGTCAAGGGTCACTACGTGAGCAGTACTTC. This encodes CSQGSLREQYF. V usage is TRBV20-1 and J usage is TRBJ2-1; no reliable D call. The J call may be faulty, since TRBJ2-7 better matches the DNA end. The CDR3 spans 11 residues. The germline V gene encodes CDR1 DFQATT and CDR2 SNEGSKA (reference sequence).

The sample holds many counts of this clonotype. This rearrangement joins TRBV7-9 to TRBJ2-7; D is unclear. Germline CDR1 is SEHNR and CDR2 is FQNEAQ (reference sequence). The CDR3 spans 13 residues. V dropped 2 bases and J dropped 0 bases, with 5 bases sitting between them. The CDR3 sequence: CASSLYSSYEQYF. Written as DNA, the CDR3 is TGTGCCAGCAGCTTATACAGCTCCTACGAGCAGTACTTC.

The V call is TRBV5-1, the J call TRBJ2-3; D unresolved. The germline V gene has CDR1 SGHRS and CDR2 YFSETQ. The CDR3 has 15 residues. V was cut by 3 bases and J by 1 base, with 12 bases left in between. The CDR3 reads CASSSPVDRTDTQYF. The CDR3 region has the DNA TGCGCCAGCAGCTCCCCCGTAGATCGCACAGATACGCAGTATTTT.